Below are 27 T cell receptor beta chains sequenced from a single sample in a study of blood T cell repertoires in COVID-19. TCRdb keeps only in-frame clones here, not all; method: immunoSEQ multiplex PCR. Seen here are some 76,000 clones, around 80% observed once, and the top ten hold about 13%. The sample taken for sequencing was peripheral blood. The source of these receptors is a man aged 45-65 years with COVID-19, enrolled during active disease.

The chain is built from TRBV19 and TRBJ1-2; D is possibly TRBD1 (5 bases). With 0 bases removed from V and 1 base from J, the gap between germline ends came to 9 bases. The germline V gene has CDR1 LNHDA and CDR2 SQIVND (reference sequence). CDR3 length: 15 residues. In DNA form, the CDR3 reads TGTGCCAGTAGTATAGAAGGAGGGGTTAACTATGGCTACACCTTC. Translated, it gives CASSIEGGVNYGYTF.

This chain connects TRBV2 to TRBJ2-2; D is uncertain. The CDR3 is made up of 16 amino acids. V lost 4 bases to trimming and J lost 6 bases, with 18 bases between them. CDR1 and CDR2 (germline): SNHLY, FYNNEI. CDR3 amino acids: CASSALLLGAAGELFF. CDR3 DNA: TGTGCCAGCAGTGCTCTCCTACTCGGTGCGGCCGGGGAGCTGTTTTTT.

The rearrangement links TRBV4-3 to TRBJ2-1; 8 bases fit TRBD2. Unmatched junction bases numbered 9, after V lost 0 bases and J lost 2 bases. There are 18 residues in the CDR3. CDR1 is LGHNA and CDR2 is YSLEER in the germline V gene. The CDR3 nucleotides read TGCGCCAGCAGCCAAGATTCCCCCGGGACTAGTACCTACAATGAGCAGTTCTTC. Encoded protein: CASSQDSPGTSTYNEQFF.

The gene calls are TRBV25-1 and TRBJ1-5; D perhaps matches TRBD1 (5 bases). V was cut by 5 bases and J by 2 bases, with 10 bases left in between. CDR3 length: 14 residues. Germline V gene sequence: CDR1 MGHDK, CDR2 SYGVNS. Here the CDR3 reads CASSPRGGNQPQHF. In DNA, the CDR3 is TGTGCCAGCAGTCCCCGGGGGGGCAATCAGCCCCAGCATTTT.

The rearrangement uses TRBV11-1 and TRBJ1-1; 9 nucleotides agree with TRBD1. Per the germline V gene, CDR1 is SGHAT and CDR2 is FQDESV (reference sequence). The CDR3 contains 16 residues. V was clipped by 1 base and J by 0 bases; unmatched bases: 3. CDR3 sequence: CASSLEGTGLNTEAFF. DNA for the CDR3: TGTGCCAGCAGCTTAGAGGGGACAGGGCTGAACACTGAAGCTTTCTTT.

V and J are TRBV24-1 and TRBJ2-7, with D unresolved. Germline V gene lookup returns CDR1 KGHDR and CDR2 SFDVKD. Trimming removed 9 bases from V and 3 bases from J, with 20 bases in between. The CDR3 consists of 15 residues. Here the CDR3 reads CATEVTSELDYEQYF. The CDR3 DNA follows: TGTGCCACCGAGGTTACTTCGGAGTTAGACTACGAGCAGTACTTC.

V and J are TRBV7-9 and TRBJ2-2; D possibly corresponds to TRBD1 (6 bases). The germline V gene encodes CDR1 SEHNR and CDR2 FQNEAQ (reference sequence). CDR3 size: 14 residues. The germline V and J ends were trimmed by 6 bases and 3 bases, with 11 bases remaining between them. The CDR3 spells CASRWTAHTGELFF. In DNA, the CDR3 is TGTGCCAGCAGGTGGACAGCCCACACCGGGGAGCTGTTTTTT.

The J gene is TRBJ2-5, the V gene TRBV3-1 (or the pseudogene TRBV3-2), with D perhaps matching TRBD2 (6 bases). Trimming removed 5 bases from V and 5 bases from J, with 15 bases in between. The CDR3 is made up of 14 amino acids. In germline, CDR1 is LGHDT, CDR2 YNNKEL (reference sequence). CDR3 nucleotides: TGTGCCAGCAGCTACGGCCATGGGGGGGAGACCCAGTACTTC. Encoded protein: CASSYGHGGETQYF.

This chain connects TRBV20-1 to TRBJ1-5; TRBD1 matches at 8 bases. The V gene's germline CDR1 is DFQATT and CDR2 SNEGSKA (reference sequence). Germline trimming cut 3 bases from V and 7 bases from J; bases unmatched to any gene: 5. CDR3 length: 13 amino acids. CDR3 nucleotide sequence: TGCAGTGCTAGTACAGGGGGTGAGCAGCCCCAGCATTTT. It encodes CSASTGGEQPQHF.

This clone has only one observation. This chain joins TRBV5-4 and TRBJ2-5, with D perhaps matching TRBD2 (6 bases). The ends were cut back, 4 bases at V and 5 bases at J, with 18 bases in the middle. The V gene's germline CDR1 is SGHNT and CDR2 YYREEE (reference sequence). The CDR3 spans 15 residues. CDR3 loop: CASSRKAGLGETQYF. Here the CDR3 DNA reads TGTGCCAGCAGCCGGAAGGCGGGGTTGGGTGAGACCCAGTACTTC.

This chain connects TRBV29-1 to TRBJ1-3; D remains unclear. V was cut by 7 bases and J by 2 bases, with 15 bases left in between. The CDR3 is 14 amino acids. Germline-derived CDR1 and CDR2 are SQVTM and ANQGSEA. The CDR3 DNA sequence: TGCAGCGCTGGACTGGCCGACACTGGAAACACCATATATTTT. Protein: CSAGLADTGNTIYF.

The rearrangement uses TRBV19 and TRBJ1-6; D remains unclear. V shed 3 bases and J shed 5 bases, with 8 bases lying between them. The CDR3 is 14 amino acids. Per the germline V gene, CDR1 is LNHDA and CDR2 is SQIVND (reference sequence). The DNA of the CDR3 is TGTGCCAGTAGTATGTGGCAGAATAATTCACCCCTCCACTTT. Residues: CASSMWQNNSPLHF. Full variable domain (missing parts from reference TRBV19 and TRBJ1-6): DGGITQSPKYLFRKEGQNVTLSCEQNLNHDAMYWYRQDPGQGLRLIYYSQIVNDFQKGDIAEGYSVSREKKESFPLTVTSAQKNPTAFYLCASSMWQNNSPLHFGNGTRLTVT.

The gene calls are TRBV29-1 and TRBJ2-3; the match to TRBD2 covers 9 bases. V gave up 5 bases and J gave up 4 bases; unmatched junction bases: 4. CDR3 size: 13 residues. The germline V gene has CDR1 SQVTM and CDR2 ANQGSEA. The CDR3 here is CSVQAGGSDTQYF. The CDR3 DNA follows: TGCAGCGTTCAAGCGGGAGGATCAGATACGCAGTATTTT.

The chain employs TRBV4-3 and TRBJ2-7, with 8 bases lining up with TRBD1. V dropped 4 bases and J dropped 6; count of bases not matched to a gene: 8. Germline values: CDR1 LGHNA, CDR2 YSLEER. The CDR3 extends over 14 amino acids. The CDR3 region is CASSRWTGSSEQYF. CDR3 coding DNA: TGCGCCAGCAGCCGATGGACAGGGAGTTCCGAGCAGTACTTC.

The J gene is TRBJ1-4, the V gene TRBV3-1 (or the pseudogene TRBV3-2), with D possibly matching TRBD1 (5 bases). Trimming took off 8 bases at V and 8 bases at J, with 9 bases between the two ends. The length of the CDR3 is 11 residues. CDR1 and CDR2 (germline): LGHDT, YNNKEL (reference sequence). The CDR3 loop is CASGAVEKLFF. CDR3 bases: TGTGCCAGCGGGGCAGTCGAAAAACTGTTTTTT.

V is TRBV21-1 and J is TRBJ2-3; TRBD1 is taken as the D call from the table, unchecked against the DNA. TRBV21-1 is labeled a pseudogene. The CDR3 sequence is 16 residues long. CDR3 loop: CASSKVGRGGRDTQYF. DNA for the CDR3: TGTGCCAGCAGCAAAGTCGGTAGAGGGGGACGGGATACGCAGTATTTT.

The CDR3 loop reads CASRPRESDEQFF. CDR3 DNA sequence: TGTGCCAGCAGGCCCCGGGAGTCCGATGAGCAGTTCTTC. The V and J genes are TRBV12-3 or TRBV12-4 and TRBJ2-1; a weak D match, TRBD2 (6 bases). The CDR3 sequence is 13 residues long. The V end was cut by 6 bases, the J end by 8 bases, with 14 bases between.

The chain carries TRBV28 and TRBJ1-4; D might be TRBD1 (5 bases). The germline V and J ends were trimmed by 6 bases and 3 bases, with 14 bases remaining between them. Germline V CDR1 and CDR2: MDHEN, SYDVKM. This CDR3 is built from 15 residues. CDR3: CASRRGRGPNEKLFF. The CDR3 DNA is TGTGCCAGCAGACGTGGGAGGGGCCCTAATGAAAAACTGTTTTTT.

V gene TRBV10-3 combines with J gene TRBJ2-1, with 11 bases that match TRBD2. Looked up from germline, CDR1 is ENHRY and CDR2 is SYGVKD. With V trimmed by 9 bases and J by 7 bases, 11 bases remained unmatched. This CDR3 is built from 15 residues. The CDR3 DNA sequence: TGTGCCATTGGGGCTAGCGGGAGGTCGGGGAATGAGCAGTTCTTC. This gives the protein CAIGASGRSGNEQFF.

This rearrangement joins TRBV23-1 to TRBJ1-3, with a weak D call TRBD1 (6 bases). TRBV23-1 is an open reading frame, and its role is uncertain. The V end was cut by 3 bases, the J end by 4 bases, with 16 bases between. The CDR3 consists of 16 residues. The DNA of the CDR3 is TGCGCCAGCAGTCACGACAGGCCTCTAGAAGGAAACACCATATATTTT. Protein: CASSHDRPLEGNTIYF.

The chain combines TRBV15 with TRBJ1-5; D remains ambiguous. This CDR3 contains 12 residues. V lost 0 bases and J lost 8, with 5 bases in between. In germline, CDR1 is LNHNV, CDR2 YYDKDF (reference sequence). The CDR3 protein is CATSRDEKPQHF. The DNA for the CDR3 is TGTGCCACCAGCAGAGATGAGAAGCCCCAGCATTTT.

The V call is TRBV19, the J call TRBJ2-7; 7 nucleotides match TRBD1. Germline CDR1 is LNHDA and CDR2 is SQIVND (reference sequence). This CDR3 is built from 15 residues. With V trimmed by 4 bases and J by 0 bases, 6 bases remained unmatched. CDR3 sequence reads: CASSKYGTASYEQYF. CDR3 nucleotides: TGTGCCAGTAGTAAATACGGGACAGCCTCCTACGAGCAGTACTTC.

The sample holds one count of this clone. This CDR3 is also generated by other DNA sequences in the sample. V and J are TRBV5-1 and TRBJ1-3; D is perhaps TRBD1 (6 bases). CDR1 and CDR2 (germline): SGHRS, YFSETQ. Deletions cut 2 bases from V and 0 bases from J, with 6 bases between. The CDR3 runs 14 residues. This CDR3 reads CASSLGGSGNTIYF. The CDR3 DNA reads as TGCGCCAGCAGCTTAGGGGGCTCTGGAAACACCATATATTTT. Drawing the rest from reference TRBV5-1 and TRBJ1-3, the complete variable domain is KAGVTQTPRYLIKTRGQQVTLSCSPISGHRSVSWYQQTPGQGLQFLFEYFSETQRNKGNFPGRFSGRQFSNSRSEMNVSTLELGDSALYLCASSLGGSGNTIYFGEGSWLTVV.

V and J are TRBV6-5 and TRBJ1-1; 8 bases are a match to TRBD1. Germline-derived CDR1 and CDR2 are MNHEY and SVGAGI. CDR3 length equals 14 residues. J lost 1 base, V lost 6 bases, and 4 bases had no gene match. The CDR3 is CASRVQGGNTEAFF. Written as DNA, the CDR3 is TGTGCCAGCAGGGTACAGGGGGGGAACACTGAAGCTTTCTTT.

The rearrangement links TRBV30 to TRBJ1-1; unclear D gene. Per the germline V gene, CDR1 is GTSNPN and CDR2 is SVGIG (reference sequence). This CDR3 contains 13 residues. With 0 bases removed from V and 5 bases from J, the gap between germline ends came to 10 bases. The CDR3 sequence is CAWSVISYTEAFF. CDR3 in DNA: TGTGCCTGGAGTGTTATTAGCTATACTGAAGCTTTCTTT.

The gene calls are TRBV19 and TRBJ2-1; D uncertain. CDR3 length equals 16 residues. With 3 bases removed from V and 7 bases from J, the gap between germline ends came to 19 bases. CDR1 is LNHDA, CDR2 SQIVND, per germline (reference sequence). CDR3 amino acids: CASSIFWSEPGNEQFF. In DNA form, the CDR3 reads TGTGCCAGTAGTATTTTCTGGTCAGAACCCGGGAATGAGCAGTTCTTC. Using reference TRBV19 and TRBJ2-1 for the parts outside the CDR3, the full variable domain is DGGITQSPKYLFRKEGQNVTLSCEQNLNHDAMYWYRQDPGQGLRLIYYSQIVNDFQKGDIAEGYSVSREKKESFPLTVTSAQKNPTAFYLCASSIFWSEPGNEQFFGPGTRLTVL.

This clone was seen once. The gene calls are TRBV6-4 and TRBJ2-3; TRBD2 agrees at 11 bases. Germline V lookup: CDR1 MRHNA, CDR2 SNTAGT. The trim removed 0 bases at V and 6 bases at J, leaving 11 bases unmatched. CDR3 length equals 18 residues. In DNA form, the CDR3 reads TGTGCCAGCAGTGACTCTTTCGGGGTAGCGGGAGGGCCTGATACGCAGTATTTT. This encodes CASSDSFGVAGGPDTQYF.